The clone carrying this TCR beta chain was found a few times. A CD45RO/CCR7/CD25/CD127/CD95/CD27 panel sorted naive, central memory, regulatory and stem cell-like memory CD4+ cells. cDNA synthesis used the whole RNA isolate, giving expressed TCRB sequences. TCRdb keeps only in-frame clones here, not all; method: immunoSEQ multiplex PCR. The table lists under 900,000 clones, 17% of them singletons, with about 0.025% in the top ten. This entry belongs to a study of beta chain features in type 1 diabetes. CDR1 and CDR2 from the germline V gene are KGHSH and LQKENI. V lost 3 bases to trimming and J lost 0 bases, with 12 bases between them. The CDR3 runs 16 residues.

The V and J genes are TRBV18 and TRBJ2-1, with unresolved D. The material sequenced was naive CD4+ T cells from blood. This receptor was taken from a woman younger than 30 in good health. The CDR3 DNA follows: TGTGCCAGCTCACCTCAGGTGCCGAGCTCCTACAATGAGCAGTTCTTC. It codes for CASSPQVPSSYNEQFF.